This T cell receptor beta chain comes out of a study of neoadjuvant anti-PD-1 for oral cavity cancer. As for the study in general: Most patients had three to four biweekly doses of 3 mg/kg nivolumab before resection. Patients without progression got a fourth dose around day 43. Whole-study results and caveats: Only three patients per response group were TCR-analyzed; validation needed.

To note about this clone: Antigen specificity is unknown.

The CDR3 covers 15 residues. In germline, CDR1 is SQVTM, CDR2 ANQGSEA. V shed 4 bases and J shed 0 bases, with 13 bases lying between them. Tumor libraries mostly used about 5 ug genomic DNA, two replicates each. Some clones are missing from TCRdb's copy, which holds only in-frame ones; the method was immunoSEQ multiplex PCR. The repertoire consists of about 23,000 clones, with 25% to 30% occurring once and the leading ten covering less than 20%. As to time point: after neoadjuvant nivolumab, at surgical resection. The genes are TRBV29-1 and TRBJ2-4, with D possibly being TRBD1 (6 bases). The sequence was collected from a person aged 40 to 85 with oral cavity squamous cell carcinoma. The source was tumor tissue, collected after nivolumab (anti-PD-1) treatment. The CDR3 DNA sequence: TGCAGCGTTGGTTTGGACAGTGTAGCCAAAAACATTCAGTACTTC. As protein: CSVGLDSVAKNIQYF. The entire variable domain, with the rest obtained from reference TRBV29-1 and TRBJ2-4, is as follows: SAVISQKPSRDICQRGTSLTIQCQVDSQVTMMFWYRQQPGQSLTLIATANQGSEATYESGFVIDKFPISRPNLTFSTLTVSNMSPEDSSIYLCSVGLDSVAKNIQYFGAGTRLSVL.